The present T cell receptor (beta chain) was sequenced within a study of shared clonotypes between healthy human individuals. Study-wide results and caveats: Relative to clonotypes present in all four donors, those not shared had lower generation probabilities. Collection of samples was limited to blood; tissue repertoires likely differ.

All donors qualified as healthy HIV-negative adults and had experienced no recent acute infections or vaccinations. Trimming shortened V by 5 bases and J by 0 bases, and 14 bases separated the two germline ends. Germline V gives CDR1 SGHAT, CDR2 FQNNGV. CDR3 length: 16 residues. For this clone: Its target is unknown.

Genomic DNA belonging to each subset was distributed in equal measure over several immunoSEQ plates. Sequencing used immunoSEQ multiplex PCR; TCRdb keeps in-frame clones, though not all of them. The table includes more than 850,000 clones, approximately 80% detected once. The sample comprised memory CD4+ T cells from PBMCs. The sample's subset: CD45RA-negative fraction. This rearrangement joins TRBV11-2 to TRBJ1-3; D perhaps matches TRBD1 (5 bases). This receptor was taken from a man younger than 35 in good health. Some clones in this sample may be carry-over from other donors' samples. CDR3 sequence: CASSPGVMSSGNTIYF. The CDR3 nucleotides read TGTGCCAGCAGCCCGGGGGTTATGAGCTCTGGAAACACCATATATTTT.